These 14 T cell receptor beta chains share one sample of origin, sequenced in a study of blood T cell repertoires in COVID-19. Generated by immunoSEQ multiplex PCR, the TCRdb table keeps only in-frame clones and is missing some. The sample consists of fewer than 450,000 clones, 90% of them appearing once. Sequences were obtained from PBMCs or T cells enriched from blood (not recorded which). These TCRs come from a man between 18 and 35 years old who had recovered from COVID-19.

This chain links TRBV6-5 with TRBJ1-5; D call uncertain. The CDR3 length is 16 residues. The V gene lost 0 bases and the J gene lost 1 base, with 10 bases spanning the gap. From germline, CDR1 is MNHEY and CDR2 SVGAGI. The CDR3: CASSYSLGPSNQPQHF. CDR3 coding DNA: TGTGCCAGCAGTTACTCCCTGGGCCCAAGCAATCAGCCCCAGCATTTT.

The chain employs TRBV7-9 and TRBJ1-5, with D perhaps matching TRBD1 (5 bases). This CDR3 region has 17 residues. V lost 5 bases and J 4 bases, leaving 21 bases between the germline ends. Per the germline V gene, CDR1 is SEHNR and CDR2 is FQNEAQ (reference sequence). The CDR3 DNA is TGTGCCAGCAGCCCCGGGTGGGGCCAGGGCCTTAATCAGCCCCAGCATTTT. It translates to CASSPGWGQGLNQPQHF.

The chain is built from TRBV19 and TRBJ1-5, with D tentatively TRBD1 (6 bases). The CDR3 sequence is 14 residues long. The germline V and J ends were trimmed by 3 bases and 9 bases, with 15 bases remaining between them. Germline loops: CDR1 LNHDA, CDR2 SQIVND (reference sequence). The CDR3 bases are TGTGCCAGTAGTATTGGGGGCCCCATTGTGCCCCAGCATTTT. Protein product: CASSIGGPIVPQHF. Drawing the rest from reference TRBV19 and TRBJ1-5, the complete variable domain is DGGITQSPKYLFRKEGQNVTLSCEQNLNHDAMYWYRQDPGQGLRLIYYSQIVNDFQKGDIAEGYSVSREKKESFPLTVTSAQKNPTAFYLCASSIGGPIVPQHFGDGTRLSIL.

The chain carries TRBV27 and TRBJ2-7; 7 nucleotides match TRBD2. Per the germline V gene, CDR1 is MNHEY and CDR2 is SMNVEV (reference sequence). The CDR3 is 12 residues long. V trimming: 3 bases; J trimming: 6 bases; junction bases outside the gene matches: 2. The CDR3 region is CASSFPGGEQYF. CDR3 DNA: TGTGCCAGCAGTTTCCCGGGGGGCGAGCAGTACTTC.

The CDR3 loop reads CASSEAQPSYNEQFF. CDR3 coding DNA: TGCGCCAGCAGTGAGGCACAGCCTTCCTACAATGAGCAGTTCTTC. The rearrangement joins TRBV10-2 to TRBJ2-1, with D hard to call. Germline loops: CDR1 WSHSY, CDR2 SAAADI. The length of the CDR3 is 15 residues. V shed 2 bases and J shed 1 base, with 9 bases lying between them.

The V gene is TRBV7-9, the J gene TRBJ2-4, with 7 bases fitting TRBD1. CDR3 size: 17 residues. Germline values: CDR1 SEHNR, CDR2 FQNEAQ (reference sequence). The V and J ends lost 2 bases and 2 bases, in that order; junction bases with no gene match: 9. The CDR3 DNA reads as TGTGCCAGCAGCTTATATCTCGACAGGGTAACCAAAAACATTCAGTACTTC. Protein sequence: CASSLYLDRVTKNIQYF.

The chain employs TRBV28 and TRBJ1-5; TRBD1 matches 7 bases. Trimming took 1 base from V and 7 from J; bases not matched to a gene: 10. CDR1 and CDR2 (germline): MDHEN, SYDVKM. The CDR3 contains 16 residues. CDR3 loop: CASSLFGDRDRQPQHF. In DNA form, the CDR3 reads TGTGCCAGCAGTTTATTCGGCGACAGGGATCGGCAGCCCCAGCATTTT.

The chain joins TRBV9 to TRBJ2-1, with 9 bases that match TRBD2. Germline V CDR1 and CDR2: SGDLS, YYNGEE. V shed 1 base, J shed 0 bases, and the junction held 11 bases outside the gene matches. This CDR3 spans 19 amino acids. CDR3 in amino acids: CASSVFSGRSASSYNEQFF. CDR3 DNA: TGTGCCAGCAGCGTATTTAGCGGGAGATCCGCGTCCTCCTACAATGAGCAGTTCTTC.

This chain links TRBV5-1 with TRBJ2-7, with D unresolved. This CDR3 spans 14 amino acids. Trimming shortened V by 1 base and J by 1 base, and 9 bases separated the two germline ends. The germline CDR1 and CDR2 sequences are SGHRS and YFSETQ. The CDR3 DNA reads TGCGCCAGCAGCTTGACTGCTGAGTCCTACGAGCAGTACTTC. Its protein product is CASSLTAESYEQYF.

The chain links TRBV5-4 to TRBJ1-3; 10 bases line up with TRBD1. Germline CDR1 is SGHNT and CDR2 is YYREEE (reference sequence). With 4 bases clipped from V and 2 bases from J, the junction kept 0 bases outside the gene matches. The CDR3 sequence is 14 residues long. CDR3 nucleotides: TGTGCCAGCAGCGGACAGGGGGCTGGAAACACCATATATTTT. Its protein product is CASSGQGAGNTIYF.

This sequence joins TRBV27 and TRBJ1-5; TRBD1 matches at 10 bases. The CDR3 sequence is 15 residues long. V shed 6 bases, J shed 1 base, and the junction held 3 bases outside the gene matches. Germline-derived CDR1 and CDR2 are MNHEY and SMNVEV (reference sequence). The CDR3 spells CASRRTGGSNQPQHF. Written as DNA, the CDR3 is TGTGCCAGCAGACGGACAGGGGGAAGCAATCAGCCCCAGCATTTT.

CDR3: CASSKTIAWGTDTQYF. The CDR3, as DNA: TGTGCCAGCAGTAAAACCATAGCGTGGGGCACAGATACGCAGTATTTT. The chain links TRBV27 to TRBJ2-3; perhaps TRBD2 as D (5 bases). Germline V lookup: CDR1 MNHEY, CDR2 SMNVEV (reference sequence). V gave up 5 bases and J gave up 1 base, with 16 bases separating them. CDR3 size: 16 residues.

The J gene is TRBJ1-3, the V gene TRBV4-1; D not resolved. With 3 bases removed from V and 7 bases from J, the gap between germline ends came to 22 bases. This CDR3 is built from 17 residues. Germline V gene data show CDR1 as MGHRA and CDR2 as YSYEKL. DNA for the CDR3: TGCGCCAGCAGCCAGCCCAGTGGCTCTGGAACTAGGAACACCATATATTTT. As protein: CASSQPSGSGTRNTIYF.

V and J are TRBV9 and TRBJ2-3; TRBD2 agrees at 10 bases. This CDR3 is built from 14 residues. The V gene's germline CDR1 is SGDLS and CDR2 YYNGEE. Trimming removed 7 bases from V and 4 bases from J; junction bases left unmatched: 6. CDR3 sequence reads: CASGMSGRADTQYF. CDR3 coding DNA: TGTGCCAGCGGCATGAGCGGGAGGGCAGATACGCAGTATTTT.